These 13 T cell receptor beta chains were all obtained from the same sample, sequenced in a study of cytotoxic CD8 clonotypes in ibrutinib-treated CLL. TCRdb keeps only in-frame clones here, not all; method: immunoSEQ multiplex PCR. Counted here are about 7,600 clones, more than 65% occurring once; the ten biggest clones make up 3% to 4%. Here the sequenced sample was PBMCs, taken before ibrutinib treatment. The source is a human donor with chronic lymphocytic leukemia.

The rearrangement joins TRBV5-8 to TRBJ2-7, with 8 bases lining up with TRBD2. V lost 0 bases, J lost 2 bases, and 13 bases stayed unmatched. The germline V gene encodes CDR1 SGHTS and CDR2 YDEGEE. This CDR3 spans 18 amino acids. This chain's CDR3 is CASSLGEPGGPRAYEQYF. The CDR3 nucleotides read TGTGCCAGCAGCTTGGGTGAGCCGGGGGGGCCACGGGCCTACGAGCAGTACTTC. Combining the CDR3 with reference TRBV5-8 and TRBJ2-7 gives the whole variable domain EAGVTQSPTHLIKTRGQQATLRCSPISGHTSVYWYQQALGLGLQFLLWYDEGEERNRGNFPPRFSGRQFPNYSSELNVNALELEDSALYLCASSLGEPGGPRAYEQYFGPGTRLTVT.

As concerns this clone: This CDR3 is also generated by other DNA sequences in the sample. The chain is built from TRBV9 and TRBJ1-1; the D gene is possibly TRBD1 (5 bases). The CDR3 spans 15 residues. Trimming took off 4 bases at V and 2 bases at J, with 15 bases between the two ends. Per germline, CDR1 SGDLS and CDR2 YYNGEE. The CDR3 loop reads CASSPRPDSNTEAFF. CDR3 sequence (DNA): TGTGCCAGCAGCCCCCGACCCGACAGTAACACTGAAGCTTTCTTT. Full variable domain (missing parts from reference TRBV9 and TRBJ1-1): DSGVTQTPKHLITATGQRVTLRCSPRSGDLSVYWYQQSLDQGLQFLIQYYNGEERAKGNILERFSAQQFPDLHSELNLSSLELGDSALYFCASSPRPDSNTEAFFGQGTRLTVV.

The rearrangement joins TRBV7-9 to TRBJ1-6; D gene ambiguous. V lost 1 base to trimming and J lost 11 bases, with 12 bases between them. CDR1 SEHNR and CDR2 FQNEAQ come from the germline V gene (reference sequence). This CDR3 has 14 amino acids. In DNA, the CDR3 is TGTGCCAGCAGCTTAGAGCATAGAGGAGCACCCCTCCACTTT. Its translation is CASSLEHRGAPLHF.

Here the CDR3 reads CASNFGRTNEKLFF. The DNA for the CDR3 is TGTGCCAGCAATTTCGGCAGAACTAATGAAAAACTGTTTTTT. The rearrangement links TRBV2 to TRBJ1-4; D remains ambiguous. The CDR3 sequence is 14 residues long. The germline V and J ends were trimmed by 7 bases and 1 base, with 10 bases remaining between them. Per the germline V gene, CDR1 is SNHLY and CDR2 is FYNNEI.

The chain recombines TRBV5-6 with TRBJ2-4; 9 bases are shared with TRBD1. V lost 2 bases and J lost 6; bases outside the gene matches: 3. The length of the CDR3 is 14 residues. CDR1 and CDR2 (germline): SGHDT, YYEEEE. CDR3 protein: CASSFRTGANIQYF. In DNA, the CDR3 is TGTGCCAGCAGCTTTAGGACAGGGGCAAACATTCAGTACTTC. Combining the CDR3 with reference TRBV5-6 and TRBJ2-4 gives the whole variable domain DAGVTQSPTHLIKTRGQQVTLRCSPKSGHDTVSWYQQALGQGPQFIFQYYEEEERQRGNFPDRFSGHQFPNYSSELNVNALLLGDSALYLCASSFRTGANIQYFGAGTRLSVL.

The J gene is TRBJ2-2, the V gene TRBV4-3; possible D gene TRBD2, 5 bases. Per the germline V gene, CDR1 is LGHNA and CDR2 is YSLEER. Trimming took 0 bases from V and 2 from J, leaving 16 bases between them. The CDR3 totals 18 residues. The DNA for the CDR3 is TGCGCCAGCAGCCAAGATCCAATTACGACGGGAAACACCGGGGAGCTGTTTTTT. This codes for CASSQDPITTGNTGELFF.

This clone was seen more than once but under ten times. The chain employs TRBV19 and TRBJ1-4, with 7 bases identical to TRBD1. The CDR3 sequence is 17 residues long. The germline V gene has CDR1 LNHDA and CDR2 SQIVND (reference sequence). The ends lost 6 bases at V and 0 bases at J; junction bases unmatched: 10. DNA of the CDR3: TGTGCCAGTAGCCTACCGGGACAGTTTGCAACTAATGAAAAACTGTTTTTT. It encodes CASSLPGQFATNEKLFF.

The rearrangement uses TRBV25-1 and TRBJ1-4; D is uncertain. Between the trimmed V and J ends, which lost 6 bases and 3 bases, there was a span of 14 bases. CDR3 length: 15 residues. Germline CDR1 and CDR2: MGHDK and SYGVNS. The CDR3 here is CASSSLDGSNEKLFF. The CDR3 bases are TGTGCCAGCAGCTCCCTGGACGGATCTAATGAAAAACTGTTTTTT.

The chain joins TRBV19 to TRBJ1-3, with D possibly TRBD1 on 6 matching bases. CDR1 and CDR2 from the germline V gene are LNHDA and SQIVND (reference sequence). The CDR3 covers 16 residues. With 5 bases removed from V and 0 bases from J, the gap between germline ends came to 14 bases. The CDR3 spells CASSLQGPDSGNTIYF. CDR3 sequence (DNA): TGTGCCAGTAGTCTACAGGGCCCGGACTCTGGAAACACCATATATTTT.

In nucleotides, the CDR3 is TGTGCCAGCACCGAGGAACGGAATTCACCCCTCCACTTT. It encodes CASTEERNSPLHF. The chain has TRBV9 and TRBJ1-6; D unclear. From germline, CDR1 is SGDLS and CDR2 YYNGEE. The CDR3 extends over 13 amino acids. V dropped 6 bases and J dropped 7 bases, with 11 bases sitting between them.

The CDR3 nucleotides are TGTGCCAGTAGTCTCCCCCGGGCCTCGAACACTGAAGCTTTCTTT. It specifies CASSLPRASNTEAFF. The rearrangement joins TRBV19 to TRBJ1-1; D is unresolved. The CDR3 extends over 15 amino acids. Looked up from germline, CDR1 is LNHDA and CDR2 is SQIVND (reference sequence). Trimming stripped 5 bases from V and 1 base from J, with 14 bases between.

The V and J genes are TRBV5-1 and TRBJ2-3, with 10 bases fitting TRBD2. The CDR3 is made up of 16 amino acids. Germline-derived CDR1 and CDR2 are SGHRS and YFSETQ. V was clipped by 0 bases and J by 5 bases; unmatched bases: 6. CDR3 residues: CASSLGPPSGRDTQYF. The CDR3 coding sequence is TGCGCCAGCAGCTTGGGACCGCCTAGCGGGAGAGATACGCAGTATTTT. The whole variable domain, remainder taken from reference TRBV5-1 and TRBJ2-3, is KAGVTQTPRYLIKTRGQQVTLSCSPISGHRSVSWYQQTPGQGLQFLFEYFSETQRNKGNFPGRFSGRQFSNSRSEMNVSTLELGDSALYLCASSLGPPSGRDTQYFGPGTRLTVL.

The chain is built from TRBV28 and TRBJ1-3, with D unresolved. Deletions cut 6 bases from V and 0 bases from J, with 9 bases between. The CDR3 has 14 amino acids. The germline CDR1 and CDR2 sequences are MDHEN and SYDVKM. In nucleotides, the CDR3 is TGTGCCAGCAGCGGTCCTAACTCTGGAAACACCATATATTTT. The encoded protein is CASSGPNSGNTIYF.